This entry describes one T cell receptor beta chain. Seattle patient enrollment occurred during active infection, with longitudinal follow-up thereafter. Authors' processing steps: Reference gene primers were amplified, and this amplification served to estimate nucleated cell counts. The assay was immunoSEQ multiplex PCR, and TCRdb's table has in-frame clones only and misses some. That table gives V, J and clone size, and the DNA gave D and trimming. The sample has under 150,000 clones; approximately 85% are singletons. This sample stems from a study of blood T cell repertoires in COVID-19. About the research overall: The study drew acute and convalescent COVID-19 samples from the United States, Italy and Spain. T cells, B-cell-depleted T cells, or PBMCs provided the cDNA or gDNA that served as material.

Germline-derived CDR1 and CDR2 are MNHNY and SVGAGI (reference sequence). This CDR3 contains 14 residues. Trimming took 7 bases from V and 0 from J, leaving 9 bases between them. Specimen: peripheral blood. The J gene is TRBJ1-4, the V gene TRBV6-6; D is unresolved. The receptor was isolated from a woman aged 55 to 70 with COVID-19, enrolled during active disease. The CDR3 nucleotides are TGTGCCAGCAATTTAGTTGCAACTAATGAAAAACTGTTTTTT. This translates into CASNLVATNEKLFF.